This T cell receptor (beta chain) is from a study of STAT5B mutations in CD4+ large granular lymphocyte leukemia. Overall study context: Healthy donors showed HLA-associated enrichment of the CDR3 'QG' motif.

General study results and limits: Main leukemic clonotypes were patient-specific, but under 30% appeared at low frequency elsewhere. Patient CD4-sorted repertoires stayed more clonal than healthy ones after leukemic-clone removal.

Method: immunoSEQ multiplex PCR; TCRdb's copy keeps in-frame clones and lacks some. The sample contains over 25,000 clones, 70% to 85% of which appear only once. With regard to this clone: What it binds is unknown.

Trimming pared 5 bases from V and 3 bases from J, leaving 15 bases between. Germline V gene lookup returns CDR1 SGHTA and CDR2 FQGNSA. The CDR3 is 15 amino acids. The rearrangement uses TRBV7-2 and TRBJ2-3; D not resolved. The TCR was taken from a human donor in good health. Sequenced material: CD4+ T cells from blood buffy coats. In nucleotides, the CDR3 is TGTGCCAGCAGCCTCTGGACGCCCCGAACAGATACGCAGTATTTT. This translates into CASSLWTPRTDTQYF.